The sequence of this T cell receptor beta chain was determined in a study of T cell clones after liver transplantation. This clone was detected a few times. Trimming cost V 4 bases and J 1 base; bases outside gene matches: 7. Germline V gene data show CDR1 as SGHRS and CDR2 as YFSETQ. The CDR3 contains 15 residues. Sequencing was performed with immunoSEQ multiplex PCR; in TCRdb, only in-frame clones are kept and a portion is missing. The table includes around 70,000 clones, about 92% detected once. The clonotype was recovered from a human patient who received a liver transplant. Some T cells may have come from the graft donor. The source material was CD4+ T cells from blood, sampled less than 26 months after liver transplant. The chain joins TRBV5-1 to TRBJ2-7; the match to TRBD2 covers 8 bases. CDR3: CASSIAGGPSYEQYF. CDR3 sequence (DNA): TGCGCCAGCAGCATTGCGGGGGGACCATCCTACGAGCAGTACTTC.